Shown below are 9 T cell receptor beta chains from a single sample sequenced in a study of shared clonotypes between healthy human individuals. Repertoires were generated with immunoSEQ multiplex PCR, while TCRdb's copy carries only in-frame clones and drops some. The sample consists of roughly 2.5 million clones, roughly 92% of them appearing once. Sequenced material: naive CD4+ T cells sorted from blood. This sample's subset: CD45RA+ positively selected. These receptors came from a man younger than 30 in good health.

The chain links TRBV19 to TRBJ2-1; 7 nucleotides line up with TRBD2. Germline V lookup: CDR1 LNHDA, CDR2 SQIVND (reference sequence). The CDR3 runs 17 residues. V shed 1 base and J 0 bases; nucleotides not matched to a gene: 6. CDR3 nucleotides: TGTGCCAGTAGTATAGGGCTCGGCGGGGGCTCCTACAATGAGCAGTTCTTC. Translating gives CASSIGLGGGSYNEQFF. Supplemented by reference TRBV19 and TRBJ2-1, the full variable domain reads DGGITQSPKYLFRKEGQNVTLSCEQNLNHDAMYWYRQDPGQGLRLIYYSQIVNDFQKGDIAEGYSVSREKKESFPLTVTSAQKNPTAFYLCASSIGLGGGSYNEQFFGPGTRLTVL.

This chain joins TRBV28 and TRBJ1-4, with unresolved D. The V gene lost 1 base and the J gene lost 5 bases, with 8 bases spanning the gap. The CDR3 runs 14 residues. CDR1 is MDHEN, CDR2 SYDVKM, per germline. CDR3 bases: TGTGCCAGCAGTTTATCGTCCGGAAATGAAAAACTGTTTTTT. It translates to CASSLSSGNEKLFF.

This chain links TRBV11-2 with TRBJ2-5; D ambiguous. Trimming cost V 2 bases and J 5 bases, with 15 bases left between them. This CDR3 has 15 amino acids. From germline, CDR1 is SGHAT and CDR2 FQNNGV. The CDR3 here is CASSLQAAVHETQYF. The CDR3 nucleotides are TGTGCCAGCAGCTTACAGGCGGCGGTCCATGAGACCCAGTACTTC. Supplemented by reference TRBV11-2 and TRBJ2-5, the full variable domain reads EAGVAQSPRYKIIEKRQSVAFWCNPISGHATLYWYQQILGQGPKLLIQFQNNGVVDDSQLPKDRFSAERLKGVDSTLKIQPAKLEDSAVYLCASSLQAAVHETQYFGPGTRLLVL.

With regard to this clone: The sample has other DNA sequences that encode this CDR3 too. The V gene is TRBV2, the J gene TRBJ2-2, with 9 bases aligning to TRBD1. Trimming removed 11 bases from V and 2 bases from J; junction bases left unmatched: 6. CDR1 and CDR2 (germline): SNHLY, FYNNEI. The length of the CDR3 is 14 residues. The CDR3 here is CASRDRVNTGELFF. The CDR3 nucleotides are TGTGCCTCAAGGGACAGGGTAAACACCGGGGAGCTGTTTTTT.

This clone was seen only a few times. This CDR3 is also generated by other DNA sequences in the sample. For the CDR3, the DNA is TGTGCCAGCAGCTTAGGTACAGGATCCACTGAAGCTTTCTTT. It translates to CASSLGTGSTEAFF. This chain connects TRBV11-2 to TRBJ1-1; possible D gene TRBD1, 5 bases. The germline gives CDR1 SGHAT, CDR2 FQNNGV. This CDR3 is 14 amino acids long. Between the trimmed V and J ends, which lost 1 base and 4 bases, there was a span of 10 bases.

This clone occurred once. J is TRBJ1-5 and V is TRBV10-3; TRBD1 matches at 11 bases. Germline CDR1 reads ENHRY; CDR2 reads SYGVKD. Trimming cost V 3 bases and J 5 bases; bases outside gene matches: 6. The CDR3 sequence is 16 residues long. As DNA, the CDR3 is TGTGCCATCAGTGACCGGCGGACAGGGGGCGATCAGCCCCAGCATTTT. Translation gives CAISDRRTGGDQPQHF.

The J gene is TRBJ2-2, the V gene TRBV10-2, with a weak D call TRBD2 (6 bases). The V and J ends lost 6 bases and 6 bases respectively, with 11 bases between them. The CDR3 is made up of 13 amino acids. From germline, CDR1 is WSHSY and CDR2 SAAADI. DNA of the CDR3: TGCGCCAGCAGCGGGAGTCCACCCGGGGAGCTGTTTTTT. It encodes CASSGSPPGELFF.

V usage is TRBV19 and J usage is TRBJ1-4, with a tentative D call TRBD1 (5 bases). The CDR3 totals 17 residues. The germline V and J ends were trimmed by 6 bases and 0 bases, with 17 bases remaining between them. Germline V gene sequence: CDR1 LNHDA, CDR2 SQIVND (reference sequence). The CDR3 protein is CASSRTPRGSTNEKLFF. Here the CDR3 DNA reads TGTGCCAGTAGCAGGACCCCTAGGGGATCAACTAATGAAAAACTGTTTTTT.

This chain joins TRBV27 and TRBJ1-6; D gene ambiguous. There are 14 residues in the CDR3. Per germline, CDR1 MNHEY and CDR2 SMNVEV (reference sequence). V gave up 6 bases and J gave up 0 bases, with 6 bases separating them. The CDR3 DNA follows: TGTGCCAGCAGCTGGAGCTCCTATAATTCACCCCTCCACTTT. Encoded protein: CASSWSSYNSPLHF.